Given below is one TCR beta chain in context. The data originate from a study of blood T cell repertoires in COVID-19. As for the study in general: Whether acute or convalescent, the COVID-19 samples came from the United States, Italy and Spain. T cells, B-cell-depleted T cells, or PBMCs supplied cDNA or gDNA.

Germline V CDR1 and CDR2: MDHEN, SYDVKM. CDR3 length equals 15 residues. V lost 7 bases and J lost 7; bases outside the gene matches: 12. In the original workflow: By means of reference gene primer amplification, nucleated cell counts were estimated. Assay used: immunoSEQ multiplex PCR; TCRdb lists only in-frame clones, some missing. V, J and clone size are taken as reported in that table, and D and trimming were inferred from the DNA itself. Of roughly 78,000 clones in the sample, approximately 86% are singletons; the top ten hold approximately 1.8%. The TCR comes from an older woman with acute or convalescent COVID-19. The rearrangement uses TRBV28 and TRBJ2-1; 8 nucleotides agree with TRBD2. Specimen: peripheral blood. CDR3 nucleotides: TGTGCCAGCAACTTGGGGCAAGCGGGGGTGAATGAGCAGTTCTTC. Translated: CASNLGQAGVNEQFF.